This T cell receptor (beta chain) was retrieved from a study of T cells after yellow fever vaccination. Notes on this clonotype: The antigen is unknown.

UMIs and a universal primer site were added when TCR cDNA was made by 5'RACE template switching. TCRdb redid the calling of the 5' RACE reads with MiXCR, one entry per CDR3 protein. Among about 500,000 distinct CDR3 sequences listed, 17% were seen once. General study results and limits: Re-detected after boosting: most primary clones, around 96% of CD4 and around 86% of CD8. The secondary response was weaker but peaked faster, day 5 versus 15. The appearance of a small share of clonotypes in both CD4 and CD8 compartments was observed.

The CDR3 contains 13 residues. Trimming cost V 6 bases and J 3 bases, with 14 bases left between them. From germline, CDR1 is DFQATT and CDR2 SNEGSKA (reference sequence). The V and J genes are TRBV20-1 and TRBJ2-5; D is perhaps TRBD2 (6 bases). The sequence came from a man aged 18 to 29 who received the YFV17D yellow fever vaccine. The source was PBMCs, collected less than 6 days after the first yellow fever vaccination. The CDR3 is CSAPHWGEETQYF. CDR3 sequence (DNA): TGCAGTGCCCCGCATTGGGGGGAAGAGACCCAGTACTTC.